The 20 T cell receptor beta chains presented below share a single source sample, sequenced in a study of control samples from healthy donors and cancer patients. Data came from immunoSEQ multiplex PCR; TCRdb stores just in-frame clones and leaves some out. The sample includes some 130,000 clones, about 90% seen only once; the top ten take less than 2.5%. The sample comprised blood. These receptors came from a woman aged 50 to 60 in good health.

In DNA, the CDR3 is TGTGCCAGCAGCTTGGGAGGGAACACTGAAGCTTTCTTT. Its protein is CASSLGGNTEAFF. The chain couples TRBV5-4 to TRBJ1-1; no clear D gene. With 0 bases removed from V and 1 base from J, the gap between germline ends came to 4 bases. In germline, CDR1 is SGHNT, CDR2 YYREEE (reference sequence). The CDR3 loop spans 13 amino acids.

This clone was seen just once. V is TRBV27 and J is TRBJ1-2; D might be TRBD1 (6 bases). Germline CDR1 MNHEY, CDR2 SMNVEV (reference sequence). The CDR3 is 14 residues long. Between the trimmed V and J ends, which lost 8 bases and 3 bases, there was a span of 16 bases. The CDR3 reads CASSPGGRHYGYTF. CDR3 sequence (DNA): TGTGCCAGCTCCCCCGGGGGCAGGCACTATGGCTACACCTTC.

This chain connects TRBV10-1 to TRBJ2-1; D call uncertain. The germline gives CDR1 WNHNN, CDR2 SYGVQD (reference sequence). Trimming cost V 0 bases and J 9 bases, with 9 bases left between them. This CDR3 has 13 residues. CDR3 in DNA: TGCGCCAGCAGTGAGTCTTTTGGCAGTGAGCAGTTCTTC. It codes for CASSESFGSEQFF.

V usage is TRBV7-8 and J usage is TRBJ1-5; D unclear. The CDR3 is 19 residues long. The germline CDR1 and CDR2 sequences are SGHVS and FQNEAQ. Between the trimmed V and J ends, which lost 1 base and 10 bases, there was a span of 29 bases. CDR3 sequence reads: CASSLVSSNSPIAISPQHF. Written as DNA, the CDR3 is TGTGCCAGCAGCTTAGTGTCCTCAAACTCACCAATAGCAATCAGCCCCCAGCATTTT.

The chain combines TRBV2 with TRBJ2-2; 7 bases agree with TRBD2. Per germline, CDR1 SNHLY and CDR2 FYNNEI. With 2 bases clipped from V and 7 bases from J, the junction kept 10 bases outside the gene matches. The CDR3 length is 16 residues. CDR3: CASSEQGGVAGGELFF. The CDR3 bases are TGTGCCAGCAGTGAACAGGGAGGGGTAGCAGGCGGGGAGCTGTTTTTT.

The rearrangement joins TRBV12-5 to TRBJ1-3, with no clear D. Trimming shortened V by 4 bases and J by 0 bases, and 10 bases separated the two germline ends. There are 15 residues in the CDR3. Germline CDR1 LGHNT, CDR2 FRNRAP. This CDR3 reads CASGSGLISGNTIYF. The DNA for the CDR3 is TGTGCTAGTGGTTCAGGACTGATCTCTGGAAACACCATATATTTT.

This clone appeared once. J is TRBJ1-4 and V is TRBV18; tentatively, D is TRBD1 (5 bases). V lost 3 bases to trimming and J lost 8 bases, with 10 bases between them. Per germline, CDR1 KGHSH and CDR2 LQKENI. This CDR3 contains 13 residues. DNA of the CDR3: TGTGCCAGCTCACCGGGGGAGGAGGAAAAACTGTTTTTT. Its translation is CASSPGEEEKLFF.

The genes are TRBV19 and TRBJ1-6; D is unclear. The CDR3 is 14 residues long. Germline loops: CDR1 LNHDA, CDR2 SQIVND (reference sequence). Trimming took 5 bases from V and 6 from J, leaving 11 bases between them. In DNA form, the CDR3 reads TGTGCCAGTAGTGTGGCAGGACCTAATTCACCCCTCCACTTT. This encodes CASSVAGPNSPLHF.

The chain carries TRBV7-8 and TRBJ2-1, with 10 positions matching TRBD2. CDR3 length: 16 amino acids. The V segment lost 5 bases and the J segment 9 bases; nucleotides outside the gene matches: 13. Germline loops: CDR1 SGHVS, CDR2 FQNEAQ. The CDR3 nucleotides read TGTGCCAGCAGCAAGAGGGCCGGGACTAGCGCTGTTGAGCAGTTCTTC. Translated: CASSKRAGTSAVEQFF.

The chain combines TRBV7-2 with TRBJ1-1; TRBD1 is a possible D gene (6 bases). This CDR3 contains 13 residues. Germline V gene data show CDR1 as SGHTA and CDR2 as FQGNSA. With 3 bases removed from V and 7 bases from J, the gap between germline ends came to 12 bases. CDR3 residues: CASSFGGWGEAFF. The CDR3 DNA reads TGTGCCAGCAGCTTTGGGGGCTGGGGTGAAGCTTTCTTT.

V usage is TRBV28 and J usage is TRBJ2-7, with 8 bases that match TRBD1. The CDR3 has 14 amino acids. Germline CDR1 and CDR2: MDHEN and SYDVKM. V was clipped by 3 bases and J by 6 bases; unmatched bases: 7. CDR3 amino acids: CASSFVQGVAEQYF. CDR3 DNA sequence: TGTGCCAGCAGTTTTGTACAGGGGGTGGCCGAGCAGTACTTC.

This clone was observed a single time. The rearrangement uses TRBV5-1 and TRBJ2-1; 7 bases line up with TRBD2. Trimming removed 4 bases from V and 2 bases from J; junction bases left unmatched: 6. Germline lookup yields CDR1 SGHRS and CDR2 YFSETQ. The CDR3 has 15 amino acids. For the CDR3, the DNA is TGCGCCAGCAGCCAAAGCGGGGACGCCTACAATGAGCAGTTCTTC. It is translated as CASSQSGDAYNEQFF. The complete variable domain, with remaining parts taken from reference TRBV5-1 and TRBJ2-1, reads KAGVTQTPRYLIKTRGQQVTLSCSPISGHRSVSWYQQTPGQGLQFLFEYFSETQRNKGNFPGRFSGRQFSNSRSEMNVSTLELGDSALYLCASSQSGDAYNEQFFGPGTRLTVL.

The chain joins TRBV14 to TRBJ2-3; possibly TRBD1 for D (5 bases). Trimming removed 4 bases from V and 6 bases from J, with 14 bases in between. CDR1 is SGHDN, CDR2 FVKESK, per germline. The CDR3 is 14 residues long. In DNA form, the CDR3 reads TGTGCCAGCAGCCCGATAGGGGTAACCGATACGCAGTATTTT. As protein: CASSPIGVTDTQYF.

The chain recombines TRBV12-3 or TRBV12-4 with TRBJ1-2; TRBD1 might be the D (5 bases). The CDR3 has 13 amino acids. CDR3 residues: CASLGTRPGGYTF. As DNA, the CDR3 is TGTGCGAGCCTTGGGACTAGGCCGGGGGGCTACACCTTC.

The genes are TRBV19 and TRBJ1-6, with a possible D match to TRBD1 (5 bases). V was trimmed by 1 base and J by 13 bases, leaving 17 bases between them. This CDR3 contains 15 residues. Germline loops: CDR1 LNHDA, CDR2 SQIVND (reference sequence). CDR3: CASSIVGAVQRPLHF. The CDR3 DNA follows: TGTGCCAGTAGTATAGTTGGGGCAGTGCAAAGGCCCCTCCACTTT.

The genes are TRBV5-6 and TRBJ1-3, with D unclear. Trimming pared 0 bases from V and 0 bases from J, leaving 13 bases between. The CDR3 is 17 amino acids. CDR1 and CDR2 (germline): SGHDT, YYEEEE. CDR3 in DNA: TGTGCCAGCAGCTTGGAAATAACTAGGCCCTCTGGAAACACCATATATTTT. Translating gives CASSLEITRPSGNTIYF.

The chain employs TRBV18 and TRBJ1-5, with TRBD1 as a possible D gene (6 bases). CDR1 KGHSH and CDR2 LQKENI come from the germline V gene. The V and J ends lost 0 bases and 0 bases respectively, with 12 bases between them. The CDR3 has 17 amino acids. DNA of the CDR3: TGTGCCAGCTCACCACCGTACGCAGGGGATAGCAATCAGCCCCAGCATTTT. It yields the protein CASSPPYAGDSNQPQHF.

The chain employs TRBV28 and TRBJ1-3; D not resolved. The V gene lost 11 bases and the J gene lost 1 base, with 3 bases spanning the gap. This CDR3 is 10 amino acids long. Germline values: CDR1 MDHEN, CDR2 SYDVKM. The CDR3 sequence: CAASGNTIYF. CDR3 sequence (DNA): TGTGCCGCGTCTGGAAACACCATATATTTT.

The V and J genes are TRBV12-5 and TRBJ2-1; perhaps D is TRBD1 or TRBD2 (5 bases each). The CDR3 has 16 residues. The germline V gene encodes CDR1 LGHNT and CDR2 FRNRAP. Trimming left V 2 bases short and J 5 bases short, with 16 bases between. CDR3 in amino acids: CASGLRGSGGDNEQFF. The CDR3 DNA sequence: TGTGCTAGTGGTTTGCGGGGCAGTGGTGGGGACAATGAGCAGTTCTTC. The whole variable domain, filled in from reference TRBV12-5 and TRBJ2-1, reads DARVTQTPRHKVTEMGQEVTMRCQPILGHNTVFWYRQTMMQGLELLAYFRNRAPLDDSGMPKDRFSAEMPDATLATLKIQPSEPRDSAVYFCASGLRGSGGDNEQFFGPGTRLTVL.

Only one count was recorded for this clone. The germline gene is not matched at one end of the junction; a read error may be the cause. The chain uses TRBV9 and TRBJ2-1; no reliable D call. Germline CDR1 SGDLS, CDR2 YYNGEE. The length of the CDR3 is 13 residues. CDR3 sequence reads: CASSVDSHNEQFF. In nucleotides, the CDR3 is TGTGCCAGCAGCGTAGACTCCCACAATGAGCAGTTCTTC.